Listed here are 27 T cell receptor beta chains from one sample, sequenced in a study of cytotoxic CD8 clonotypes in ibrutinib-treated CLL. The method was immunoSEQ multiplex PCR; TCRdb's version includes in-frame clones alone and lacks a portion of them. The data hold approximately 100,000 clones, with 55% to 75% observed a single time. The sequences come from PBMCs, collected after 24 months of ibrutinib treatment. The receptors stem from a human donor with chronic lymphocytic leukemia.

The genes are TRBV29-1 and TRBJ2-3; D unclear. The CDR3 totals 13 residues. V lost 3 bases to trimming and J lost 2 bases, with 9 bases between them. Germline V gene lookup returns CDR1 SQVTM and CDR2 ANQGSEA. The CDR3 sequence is CSVEYTYTDTQYF. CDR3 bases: TGCAGCGTTGAGTACACGTACACAGATACGCAGTATTTT.

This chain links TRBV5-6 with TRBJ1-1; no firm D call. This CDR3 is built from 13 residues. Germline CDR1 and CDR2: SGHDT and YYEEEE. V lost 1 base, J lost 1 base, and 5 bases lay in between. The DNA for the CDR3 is TGTGCCAGCAGCTTGACCGCGAACACTGAAGCTTTCTTT. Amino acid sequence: CASSLTANTEAFF.

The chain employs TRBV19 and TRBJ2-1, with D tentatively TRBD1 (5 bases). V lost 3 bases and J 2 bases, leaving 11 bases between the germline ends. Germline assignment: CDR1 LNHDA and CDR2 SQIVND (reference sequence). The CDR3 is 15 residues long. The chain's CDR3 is CASSIALGPYNEQFF. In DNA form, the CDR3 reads TGTGCCAGTAGTATTGCCCTGGGGCCCTACAATGAGCAGTTCTTC.

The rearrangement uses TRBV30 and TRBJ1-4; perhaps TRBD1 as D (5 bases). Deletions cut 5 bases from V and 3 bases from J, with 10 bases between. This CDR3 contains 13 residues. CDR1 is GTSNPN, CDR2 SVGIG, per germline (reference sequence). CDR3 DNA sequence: TGTGCCTGGTGCCGACAGCCTAATGAAAAACTGTTTTTT. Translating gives CAWCRQPNEKLFF.

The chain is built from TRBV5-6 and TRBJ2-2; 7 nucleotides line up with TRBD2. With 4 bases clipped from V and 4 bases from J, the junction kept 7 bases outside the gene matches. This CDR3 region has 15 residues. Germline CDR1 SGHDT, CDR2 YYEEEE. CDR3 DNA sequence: TGTGCCAGCAGCGGGGAGGGGTCGGGCACCGGGGAGCTGTTTTTT. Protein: CASSGEGSGTGELFF. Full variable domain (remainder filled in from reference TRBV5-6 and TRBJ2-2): DAGVTQSPTHLIKTRGQQVTLRCSPKSGHDTVSWYQQALGQGPQFIFQYYEEEERQRGNFPDRFSGHQFPNYSSELNVNALLLGDSALYLCASSGEGSGTGELFFGEGSRLTVL.

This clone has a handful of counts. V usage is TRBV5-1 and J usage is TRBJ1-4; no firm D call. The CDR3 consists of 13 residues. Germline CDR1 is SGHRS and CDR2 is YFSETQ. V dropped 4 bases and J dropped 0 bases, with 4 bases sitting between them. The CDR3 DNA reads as TGCGCCAGCAGCCCGGCAACTAATGAAAAACTGTTTTTT. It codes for CASSPATNEKLFF. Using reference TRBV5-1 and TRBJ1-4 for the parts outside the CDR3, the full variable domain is KAGVTQTPRYLIKTRGQQVTLSCSPISGHRSVSWYQQTPGQGLQFLFEYFSETQRNKGNFPGRFSGRQFSNSRSEMNVSTLELGDSALYLCASSPATNEKLFFGSGTQLSVL.

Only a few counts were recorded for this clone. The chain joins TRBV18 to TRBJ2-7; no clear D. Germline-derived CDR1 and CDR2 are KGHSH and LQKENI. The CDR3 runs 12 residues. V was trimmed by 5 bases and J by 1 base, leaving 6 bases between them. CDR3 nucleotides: TGTGCCAGCTCATTAGGGTCCTACGAGCAGTACTTC. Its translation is CASSLGSYEQYF.

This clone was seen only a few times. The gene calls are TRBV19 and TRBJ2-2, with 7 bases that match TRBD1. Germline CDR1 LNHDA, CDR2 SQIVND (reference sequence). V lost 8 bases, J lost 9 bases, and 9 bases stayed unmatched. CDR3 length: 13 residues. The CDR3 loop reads CASSLTGSRELFF. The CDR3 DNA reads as TGTGCCAGTTCTTTGACAGGGTCCCGGGAGCTGTTTTTT.

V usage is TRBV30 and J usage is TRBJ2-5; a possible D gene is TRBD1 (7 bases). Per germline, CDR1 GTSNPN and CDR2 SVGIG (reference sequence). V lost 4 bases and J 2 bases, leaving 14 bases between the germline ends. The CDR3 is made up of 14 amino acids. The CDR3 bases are TGTGCCTGGAACCAGCAGGGGGGTCAAGAGACCCAGTACTTC. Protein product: CAWNQQGGQETQYF.

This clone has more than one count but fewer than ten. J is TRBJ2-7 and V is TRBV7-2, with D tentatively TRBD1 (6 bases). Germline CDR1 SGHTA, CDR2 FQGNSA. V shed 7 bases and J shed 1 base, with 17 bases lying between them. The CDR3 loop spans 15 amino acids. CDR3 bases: TGTGCCAGCACCAGAACAGGGTCGCCATCCTACGAGCAGTACTTC. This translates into CASTRTGSPSYEQYF.

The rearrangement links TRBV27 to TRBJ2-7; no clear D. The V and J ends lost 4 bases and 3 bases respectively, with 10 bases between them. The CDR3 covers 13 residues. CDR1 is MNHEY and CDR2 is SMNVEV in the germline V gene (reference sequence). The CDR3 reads CASSSLDRYEQYF. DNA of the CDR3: TGTGCCAGCAGTTCCCTGGACCGCTACGAGCAGTACTTC.

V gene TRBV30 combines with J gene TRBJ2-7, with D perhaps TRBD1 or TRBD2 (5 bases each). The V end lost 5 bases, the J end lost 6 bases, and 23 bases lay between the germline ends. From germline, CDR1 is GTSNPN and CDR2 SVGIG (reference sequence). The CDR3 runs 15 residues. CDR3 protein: CAWGLGTASSGEQYF. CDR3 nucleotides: TGTGCCTGGGGCCTCGGGACGGCTTCGTCAGGCGAGCAGTACTTC.

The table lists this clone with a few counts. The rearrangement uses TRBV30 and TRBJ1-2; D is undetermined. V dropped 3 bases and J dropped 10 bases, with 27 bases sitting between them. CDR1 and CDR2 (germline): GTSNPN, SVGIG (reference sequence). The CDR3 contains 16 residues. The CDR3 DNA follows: TGTGCCTGGAGACCCACACGGGCAGGCCAGTCCTTTGACTACACCTTC. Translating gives CAWRPTRAGQSFDYTF.

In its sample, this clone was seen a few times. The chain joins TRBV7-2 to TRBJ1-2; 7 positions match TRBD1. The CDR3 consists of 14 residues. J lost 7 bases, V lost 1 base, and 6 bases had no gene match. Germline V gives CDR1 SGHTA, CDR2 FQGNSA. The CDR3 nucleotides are TGTGCCAGCAGCTTAGAGTCAGGGGGATTTGGCTACACCTTC. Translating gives CASSLESGGFGYTF.

CDR3 sequence: CASSPLTGQGSYEQYF. The CDR3 DNA reads TGTGCCAGCTCACCATTAACGGGACAGGGCTCCTACGAGCAGTACTTC. V and J are TRBV18 and TRBJ2-7; the match to TRBD1 covers 9 bases. V trimming: 2 bases; J trimming: 0 bases; junction bases outside the gene matches: 5. Germline loops: CDR1 KGHSH, CDR2 LQKENI. This CDR3 has 16 amino acids.

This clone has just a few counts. CDR3 region: CASSEAPDRPYEQYF. Here the CDR3 DNA reads TGTGCCAGCAGTGAAGCCCCAGACAGACCCTACGAGCAGTACTTC. The chain uses TRBV2 and TRBJ2-7; TRBD1 is a possible D gene (5 bases). Germline loops: CDR1 SNHLY, CDR2 FYNNEI. This CDR3 spans 15 amino acids. Trimming removed 0 bases from V and 2 bases from J, with 11 bases in between.

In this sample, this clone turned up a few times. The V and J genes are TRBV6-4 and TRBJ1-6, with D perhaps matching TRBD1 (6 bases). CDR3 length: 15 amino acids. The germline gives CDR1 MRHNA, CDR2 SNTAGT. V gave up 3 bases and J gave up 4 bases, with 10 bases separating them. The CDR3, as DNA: TGTGCCAGCAGTGAAAGACAGGAATATAATTCACCCCTCCACTTT. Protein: CASSERQEYNSPLHF.

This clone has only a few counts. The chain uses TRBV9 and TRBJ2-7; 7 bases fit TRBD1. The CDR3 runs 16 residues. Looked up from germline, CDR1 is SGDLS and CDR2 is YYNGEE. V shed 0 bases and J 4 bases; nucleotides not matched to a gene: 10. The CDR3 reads CASSVASDRRLYEQYF. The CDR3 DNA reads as TGTGCCAGCAGCGTAGCTTCGGACAGGAGACTATACGAGCAGTACTTC.

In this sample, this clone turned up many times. CDR3 sequence reads: CASSVAGGQDTQYF. The CDR3 nucleotides read TGTGCCAGCAGCGTAGCGGGGGGGCAAGATACGCAGTATTTT. The chain uses TRBV9 and TRBJ2-3, with 8 positions matching TRBD2. J lost 5 bases, V lost 0 bases, and 2 bases had no gene match. Germline V CDR1 and CDR2: SGDLS, YYNGEE. The CDR3 runs 14 residues.

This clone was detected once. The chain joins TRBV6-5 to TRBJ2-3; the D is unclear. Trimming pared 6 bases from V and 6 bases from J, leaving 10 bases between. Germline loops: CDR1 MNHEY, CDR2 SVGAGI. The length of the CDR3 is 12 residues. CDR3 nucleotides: TGTGCCAGCAGCCCCTTGGGGGATACGCAGTATTTT. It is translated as CASSPLGDTQYF.

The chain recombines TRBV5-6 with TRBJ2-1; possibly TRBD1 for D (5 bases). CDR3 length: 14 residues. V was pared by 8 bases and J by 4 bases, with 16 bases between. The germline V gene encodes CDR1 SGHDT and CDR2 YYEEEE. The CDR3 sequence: CASNRQGSYNEQFF. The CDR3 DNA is TGTGCCAGTAACCGGCAGGGCTCATACAATGAGCAGTTCTTC.

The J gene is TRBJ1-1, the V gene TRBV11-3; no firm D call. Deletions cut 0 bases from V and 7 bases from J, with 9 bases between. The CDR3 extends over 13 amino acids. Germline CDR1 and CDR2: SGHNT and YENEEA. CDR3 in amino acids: CASSLDPYGEAFF. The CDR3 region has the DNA TGTGCCAGCAGCTTAGATCCTTACGGTGAAGCTTTCTTT.

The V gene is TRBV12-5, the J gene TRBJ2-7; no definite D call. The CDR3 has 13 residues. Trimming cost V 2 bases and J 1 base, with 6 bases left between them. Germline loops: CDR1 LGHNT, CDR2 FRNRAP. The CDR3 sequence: CASGLPDSYEQYF. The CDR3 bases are TGTGCTAGTGGTTTGCCAGATTCCTACGAGCAGTACTTC.

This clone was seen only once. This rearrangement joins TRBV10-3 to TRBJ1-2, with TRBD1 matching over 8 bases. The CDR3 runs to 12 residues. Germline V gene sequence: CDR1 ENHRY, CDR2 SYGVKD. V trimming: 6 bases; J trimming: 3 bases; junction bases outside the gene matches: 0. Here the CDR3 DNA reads TGTGCCATCAGGACAGGGGACTATGGCTACACCTTC. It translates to CAIRTGDYGYTF.

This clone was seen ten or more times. The CDR3 DNA is TGCGCCAGCAGCTTGAGGCGGGATTACGAGCAGTACTTC. Protein: CASSLRRDYEQYF. V gene TRBV5-1 combines with J gene TRBJ2-7; TRBD2 might be the D (6 bases). This CDR3 region has 13 residues. Looked up from germline, CDR1 is SGHRS and CDR2 is YFSETQ. The ends were cut back, 1 base at V and 4 bases at J, with 9 bases in the middle.

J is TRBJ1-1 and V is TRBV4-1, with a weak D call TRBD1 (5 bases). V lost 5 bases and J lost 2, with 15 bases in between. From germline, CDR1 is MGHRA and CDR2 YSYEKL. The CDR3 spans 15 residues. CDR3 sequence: CASSVSRVPNTEAFF. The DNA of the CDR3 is TGCGCCAGCAGCGTAAGCAGGGTACCTAACACTGAAGCTTTCTTT.

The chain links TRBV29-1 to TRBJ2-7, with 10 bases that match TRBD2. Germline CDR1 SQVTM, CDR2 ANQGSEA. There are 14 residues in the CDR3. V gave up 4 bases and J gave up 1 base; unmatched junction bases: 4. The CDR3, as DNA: TGCAGCGTTGGTAGCGGGGGGTCTTCCTACGAGCAGTACTTC. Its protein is CSVGSGGSSYEQYF.